The clone carrying this TCR beta chain was seen many times. Its antigen is currently unknown. Individual cDNA molecules each carried unique molecular identifiers attached by the library. One entry per CDR3 protein, called by TCRdb with MiXCR from the RACE reads. Of tens of thousands of distinct CDR3 sequences listed, 12% were seen once; the top ten hold roughly 3.4%. Germline-derived CDR1 and CDR2 are DFQATT and SNEGSKA (reference sequence). J was trimmed by 3 bases and V by 6 bases; bases with no gene match: 10. The CDR3 totals 14 residues. The data originate from a study of human T cells and chemical hapten exposure. About the study: 2% DPC applied to a 2 cm by 2 cm arm area sensitized donors.

Findings of the study overall: Those TCRs sitting above 1 in 1000 frequency stayed the same with DPC sensitization.

Time point given: patch test 1, 2 weeks after DPC sensitization. Treatment denoted: therapeutic diphenylcyclopropenone sensitization with weekly scalp DPC. The rearrangement uses TRBV20-1 and TRBJ1-1; 7 bases are a match to TRBD1. This receptor was obtained from a woman aged 60 to 75 with alopecia areata. Some clones in this sample may be carry-over from other donors' samples. Material: whole blood, obtained in connection with sensitization to the hapten diphenylcyclopropenone (DPC). The CDR3: CSARGSSRYTEAFF. The DNA for the CDR3 is TGCAGTGCCAGGGGGTCCTCCCGGTACACTGAAGCTTTCTTT.